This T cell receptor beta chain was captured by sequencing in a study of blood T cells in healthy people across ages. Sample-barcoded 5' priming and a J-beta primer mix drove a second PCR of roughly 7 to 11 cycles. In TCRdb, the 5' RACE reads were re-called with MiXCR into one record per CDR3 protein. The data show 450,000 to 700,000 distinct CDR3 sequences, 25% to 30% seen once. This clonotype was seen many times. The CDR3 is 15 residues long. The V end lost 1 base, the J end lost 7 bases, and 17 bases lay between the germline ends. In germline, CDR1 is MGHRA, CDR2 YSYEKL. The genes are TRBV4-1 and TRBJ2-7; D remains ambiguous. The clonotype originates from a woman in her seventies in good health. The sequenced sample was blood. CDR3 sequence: CASSQVIGGKGEQYF. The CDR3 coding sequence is TGCGCCAGCAGCCAAGTTATCGGCGGAAAGGGAGAGCAGTACTTC.